The 30 T cell receptor beta chains listed next were all sequenced from one sample in a study of T cells after yellow fever vaccination. MiXCR was run by TCRdb on the 5' RACE reads, yielding one entry per CDR3 protein. This sample has 310,000 or so distinct CDR3 sequences; around 6.8% occur once, and the top ten carry 15% to 20%. The sample in question was PBMCs, obtained around 45 days after the first yellow fever vaccination. All receptors derive from a man between 18 and 35 years old who received the YFV17D yellow fever vaccine.

The table lists this clonotype with many counts. The J gene is TRBJ2-3, the V gene TRBV4-3, with D unclear. The CDR3 is 14 residues long. The V gene's germline CDR1 is LGHNA and CDR2 YSLEER. Trimming stripped 0 bases from V and 5 bases from J, with 9 bases between. The DNA for the CDR3 is TGCGCCAGCAGCCAAGATATCGAGAGAGATACGCAGTATTTT. This gives the protein CASSQDIERDTQYF.

This clonotype was recorded a few times. The V gene is TRBV5-1, the J gene TRBJ2-1; a weak D match, TRBD2 (5 bases). The ends were cut back, 4 bases at V and 1 base at J, with 18 bases in the middle. The CDR3 covers 17 residues. The germline V gene encodes CDR1 SGHRS and CDR2 YFSETQ. The CDR3 DNA sequence: TGCGCCAGCAGCGAAACCCCGGGGTTGTTATCCTACAATGAGCAGTTCTTC. It codes for CASSETPGLLSYNEQFF.

This clonotype was detected a few times. This chain joins TRBV5-1 and TRBJ2-1; D unresolved. V lost 2 bases and J 4 bases, leaving 7 bases between the germline ends. In germline, CDR1 is SGHRS, CDR2 YFSETQ. This CDR3 has 13 amino acids. The CDR3 sequence is CASSLARYNEQFF. CDR3 coding DNA: TGCGCCAGCAGCTTAGCACGGTACAATGAGCAGTTCTTC.

This clonotype was counted between two and nine times. This rearrangement joins TRBV7-8 to TRBJ1-2; D is unclear. Per the germline V gene, CDR1 is SGHVS and CDR2 is FQNEAQ. V was trimmed by 6 bases and J by 5 bases, leaving 10 bases between them. The CDR3 covers 12 residues. This CDR3 is CASREPGYGYTF. The DNA of the CDR3 is TGTGCCAGCAGGGAACCCGGGTATGGCTACACCTTC.

This clonotype was seen more than once but under ten times. CDR3 amino acids: CASSQALSGANTGELFF. DNA for the CDR3: TGCGCCAGCAGCCAAGCTTTGAGCGGGGCGAACACCGGGGAGCTGTTTTTT. The chain carries TRBV4-3 and TRBJ2-2, with 7 nucleotides matching TRBD2. This CDR3 has 17 amino acids. V lost 1 base to trimming and J lost 0 bases; unmatched junction nucleotides: 5. In germline, CDR1 is LGHNA, CDR2 YSLEER.

The rearrangement links TRBV27 to TRBJ1-6; D call uncertain. This CDR3 is built from 16 residues. Germline loops: CDR1 MNHEY, CDR2 SMNVEV (reference sequence). V dropped 6 bases and J dropped 0 bases, with 12 bases sitting between them. The CDR3 sequence: CASSSGVSSYNSPLHF. The DNA of the CDR3 is TGTGCCAGCAGCTCAGGCGTGAGCTCCTATAATTCACCCCTCCACTTT.

This clonotype was seen only once. The V and J genes are TRBV7-2 and TRBJ2-2; D is uncertain. CDR1 SGHTA and CDR2 FQGNSA come from the germline V gene. V was clipped by 5 bases and J by 3 bases, with 16 bases between them. The CDR3 has 16 residues. CDR3 in amino acids: CASSALKGGYTGELFF. The CDR3, as DNA: TGTGCCAGCAGCGCCTTGAAGGGCGGTTACACCGGGGAGCTGTTTTTT.

This clonotype was counted at least ten times. The chain uses TRBV7-9 and TRBJ2-1, with 7 bases identical to TRBD2. The CDR3 is 14 residues long. V gave up 2 bases and J gave up 4 bases; unmatched junction bases: 2. Germline V gene sequence: CDR1 SEHNR, CDR2 FQNEAQ (reference sequence). The CDR3 loop reads CASSLSGGYNEQFF. The CDR3, as DNA: TGTGCCAGCAGCTTATCGGGGGGATACAATGAGCAGTTCTTC.

This chain uses TRBV14 with TRBJ2-1; D may be TRBD2 (7 bases). CDR3 length equals 17 residues. Trimming removed 2 bases from V and 3 bases from J, with 17 bases in between. Germline-derived CDR1 and CDR2 are SGHDN and FVKESK. CDR3 amino acids: CASSQRRPGGHYNEQFF. For the CDR3, the DNA is TGTGCCAGCAGCCAAAGGAGGCCGGGGGGCCACTACAATGAGCAGTTCTTC.

This clonotype has just a few counts. The chain recombines TRBV12-3 or TRBV12-4 with TRBJ2-7; perhaps TRBD2 as D (7 bases). This CDR3 comprises 12 residues. V was clipped by 6 bases and J by 6 bases, with 12 bases between them. This chain's CDR3 is CASSSGGLEQYV. The CDR3 DNA is TGTGCCAGCAGCTCGGGGGGCCTCGAGCAGTACGTC.

In this sample, this clonotype turned up a few times. The chain links TRBV9 to TRBJ2-5; 8 bases are shared with TRBD2. V trimming: 0 bases; J trimming: 5 bases; junction bases outside the gene matches: 9. CDR3 length: 16 amino acids. Germline V gene lookup returns CDR1 SGDLS and CDR2 YYNGEE. Here the CDR3 reads CASSVDSRGAGETQYF. Written as DNA, the CDR3 is TGTGCCAGCAGCGTAGACTCGCGGGGGGCCGGGGAGACCCAGTACTTC.

This clonotype has a handful of counts. This chain links TRBV7-7 with TRBJ1-3, with TRBD1 identical over 8 bases. V lost 1 base to trimming and J lost 4 bases; unmatched junction nucleotides: 3. Germline values: CDR1 SSHAT, CDR2 FNYEAQ (reference sequence). There are 15 residues in the CDR3. The chain's CDR3 is CASSLGGTGGNTIYF. CDR3 coding DNA: TGTGCCAGCAGCTTAGGCGGGACAGGAGGAAACACCATATATTTT. Supplemented by reference TRBV7-7 and TRBJ1-3, the full variable domain reads GAGVSQSPRYKVTKRGQDVTLRCDPISSHATLYWYQQALGQGPEFLTYFNYEAQPDKSGLPSDRFSAERPEGSISTLTIQRTEQRDSAMYRCASSLGGTGGNTIYFGEGSWLTVV.

This chain joins TRBV12-3 or TRBV12-4 and TRBJ1-1; D remains ambiguous. CDR3 length: 14 residues. V lost 2 bases, J lost 4 bases, and 11 bases lay in between. The CDR3 is CASSLTVRGTEAFF. As DNA, the CDR3 is TGTGCCAGCAGTTTAACGGTTCGAGGCACTGAAGCTTTCTTT.

This clonotype was observed at least ten times. The chain joins TRBV12-3 or TRBV12-4 to TRBJ2-1, with D possibly matching TRBD1 (6 bases). V was trimmed by 1 base and J by 8 bases, leaving 15 bases between them. There are 15 residues in the CDR3. CDR3 residues: CASSLGSIQGDEQFF. CDR3 DNA: TGTGCCAGCAGTTTAGGCAGTATACAGGGCGATGAGCAGTTCTTC.

This clonotype appeared many times. This chain connects TRBV29-1 to TRBJ2-7, with D perhaps matching TRBD1 or TRBD2 (5 bases each). V dropped 7 bases and J dropped 4 bases, with 14 bases sitting between them. The CDR3 is made up of 12 amino acids. CDR1 is SQVTM, CDR2 ANQGSEA, per germline. CDR3 in DNA: TGCAGCGACACGCTGGGGGAGTACGAGCAGTACTTC. It specifies CSDTLGEYEQYF.

This chain joins TRBV5-1 and TRBJ1-2, with D possibly being TRBD1 (6 bases). The germline V and J ends were trimmed by 4 bases and 7 bases, with 14 bases remaining between them. CDR1 and CDR2 from the germline V gene are SGHRS and YFSETQ. The CDR3 sequence is 13 residues long. The CDR3 sequence: CASSGGQVAGYTF. As DNA, the CDR3 is TGCGCCAGCAGCGGGGGACAAGTGGCTGGCTACACCTTC. The whole variable domain, filled in from reference TRBV5-1 and TRBJ1-2, reads KAGVTQTPRYLIKTRGQQVTLSCSPISGHRSVSWYQQTPGQGLQFLFEYFSETQRNKGNFPGRFSGRQFSNSRSEMNVSTLELGDSALYLCASSGGQVAGYTFGSGTRLTVV.

This clonotype showed up many times. This chain joins TRBV7-2 and TRBJ2-2; 8 nucleotides match TRBD2. The CDR3 has 17 amino acids. The ends lost 4 bases at V and 6 bases at J; junction bases unmatched: 13. Germline lookup yields CDR1 SGHTA and CDR2 FQGNSA. As DNA, the CDR3 is TGTGCCAGCAGCTCGGGCCGGGCGGGGGGTACTCCCGGGGAGCTGTTTTTT. Translation gives CASSSGRAGGTPGELFF.

The chain is built from TRBV6-1 and TRBJ2-7; D unclear. CDR1 MNHNS and CDR2 SASEGT come from the germline V gene. This CDR3 has 14 amino acids. V lost 6 bases and J lost 0, with 12 bases in between. The CDR3 DNA sequence: TGTGCCAGCAGCGGTAACACATACTCCTACGAGCAGTACGTC. Amino acids: CASSGNTYSYEQYV.

This clonotype was counted between two and nine times. The V and J genes are TRBV5-1 and TRBJ2-5, with D perhaps TRBD2 (6 bases). The V end lost 6 bases, the J end lost 4 bases, and 13 bases lay between the germline ends. CDR3 size: 13 residues. The germline V gene has CDR1 SGHRS and CDR2 YFSETQ. The CDR3 coding sequence is TGCGCCAGCAACGATGCCGGGGGAGAGACCCAGTACTTC. Residues: CASNDAGGETQYF.

V gene TRBV28 combines with J gene TRBJ2-1; 11 nucleotides line up with TRBD2. The junction had 5 bases not matched to a gene; V was cut back by 0 bases and J by 4 bases. The CDR3 has 17 amino acids. The germline V gene encodes CDR1 MDHEN and CDR2 SYDVKM. In DNA form, the CDR3 reads TGTGCCAGCAGTTTATGGACTAGCGGGGTGATATACAATGAGCAGTTCTTC. It codes for CASSLWTSGVIYNEQFF.

The rearrangement uses TRBV24-1 and TRBJ2-3, with D perhaps being TRBD1 or TRBD2 (5 bases each). Per the germline V gene, CDR1 is KGHDR and CDR2 is SFDVKD. V was trimmed by 3 bases and J by 8 bases, leaving 17 bases between them. This CDR3 spans 15 amino acids. The CDR3 nucleotides are TGTGCCACCAGTGATGGGACGTCCCCTCCTCGTACGCAGTATTTT. Its protein product is CATSDGTSPPRTQYF.

This clonotype was counted a few times. V is TRBV5-5 and J is TRBJ1-2; tentatively, D is TRBD1 (5 bases). V lost 4 bases and J lost 6, with 19 bases in between. This CDR3 has 15 amino acids. Germline V gene data show CDR1 as SGHKS and CDR2 as YYEKEE (reference sequence). CDR3 bases: TGTGCCAGCAGCCTCCGCCAGGGTCTTGAAGATGGCTACACCTTC. Translation gives CASSLRQGLEDGYTF.

The chain is built from TRBV4-3 and TRBJ1-1; D is undetermined. This CDR3 comprises 18 residues. Germline loops: CDR1 LGHNA, CDR2 YSLEER. Trimming took off 4 bases at V and 0 bases at J, with 21 bases between the two ends. Here the CDR3 DNA reads TGCGCCAGCAGCCCGTCAGTGGGGTTCAAGGGAGTGAACACTGAAGCTTTCTTT. Encoded protein: CASSPSVGFKGVNTEAFF.

Many counts were recorded for this clonotype. The genes are TRBV2 and TRBJ2-2; TRBD2 might be the D (5 bases). The CDR3 is 13 residues long. Trimming removed 8 bases from V and 2 bases from J, with 9 bases in between. The germline gives CDR1 SNHLY, CDR2 FYNNEI. This chain's CDR3 is CASLRLNTGELFF. The CDR3 coding sequence is TGTGCCAGCCTTAGACTAAACACCGGGGAGCTGTTTTTT.

In its sample, this clonotype was seen a few times. The CDR3 is CASSSSGQGQYF. For the CDR3, the DNA is TGTGCCAGCAGCTCCTCGGGACAGGGGCAGTATTTT. The rearrangement joins TRBV7-2 to TRBJ2-3, with 9 bases matching TRBD1. This CDR3 region has 12 residues. V was clipped by 4 bases and J by 11 bases; unmatched bases: 4. CDR1 is SGHTA, CDR2 FQGNSA, per germline.

V is TRBV28 and J is TRBJ2-1; TRBD1 aligns across 9 bases. V lost 7 bases, J lost 1 base, and 2 bases stayed unmatched. Germline V gene lookup returns CDR1 MDHEN and CDR2 SYDVKM. This CDR3 is 14 amino acids long. The CDR3 protein is CASIGQGSYNEQFF. The CDR3 nucleotides read TGTGCCAGCATTGGACAGGGGTCCTACAATGAGCAGTTCTTC. Full variable domain (remainder filled in from reference TRBV28 and TRBJ2-1): DVKVTQSSRYLVKRTGEKVFLECVQDMDHENMFWYRQDPGLGLRLIYFSYDVKMKEKGDIPEGYSVSREKKERFSLILESASTNQTSMYLCASIGQGSYNEQFFGPGTRLTVL.

Only a few counts were recorded for this clonotype. This rearrangement joins TRBV6-5 to TRBJ2-5; D ambiguous. The germline gives CDR1 MNHEY, CDR2 SVGAGI. The length of the CDR3 is 10 residues. Trimming stripped 8 bases from V and 7 bases from J, with 8 bases between. The CDR3 sequence: CASGQATQYF. DNA for the CDR3: TGTGCCAGCGGTCAGGCGACCCAGTACTTC.

The V call is TRBV5-1, the J call TRBJ1-2; no definite D call. The CDR3 has 13 residues. Germline assignment: CDR1 SGHRS and CDR2 YFSETQ. Trimming pared 1 base from V and 8 bases from J, leaving 12 bases between. CDR3 region: CASSLLGLEGYTF. CDR3 in DNA: TGCGCCAGCAGCTTGCTGGGCCTAGAGGGCTACACCTTC.

The chain combines TRBV27 with TRBJ2-3; 12 bases fit TRBD2. With 5 bases clipped from V and 4 bases from J, the junction kept 13 bases outside the gene matches. The CDR3 length is 18 residues. CDR1 is MNHEY and CDR2 is SMNVEV in the germline V gene (reference sequence). The CDR3 loop is CASSPKTRLAGVADTQYF. The CDR3 bases are TGTGCCAGCAGTCCGAAAACCCGACTAGCGGGGGTTGCAGATACGCAGTATTTT.

This clonotype turned up a few times. The chain recombines TRBV24-1 with TRBJ2-7, with D hard to call. Deletions cut 9 bases from V and 4 bases from J, with 9 bases between. The CDR3 sequence is 11 residues long. In germline, CDR1 is KGHDR, CDR2 SFDVKD. The CDR3 DNA sequence: TGTGCCACCTATAAGGGTTACGAGCAGTACGTC. It yields the protein CATYKGYEQYV.